These 3 T cell receptor beta chains came from one sample sequenced in a study of blood T cell repertoires in COVID-19. This table comes from immunoSEQ multiplex PCR, and its TCRdb copy is limited to in-frame clones, with some not included. The data hold more than 200,000 clones, with around 80% observed a single time. The specimen was peripheral blood. These receptors came from a woman aged 80 or over with COVID-19, enrolled during active disease.

This clone has a handful of counts. This sequence joins TRBV7-3 and TRBJ1-1; D not certain. V lost 5 bases and J 3 bases, leaving 10 bases between the germline ends. The CDR3 consists of 13 residues. Germline V gene sequence: CDR1 SGHTA, CDR2 FQGTGA. In DNA form, the CDR3 reads TGTGCCAGCAGCCAAGAGGTAGACACTGAAGCTTTCTTT. It translates to CASSQEVDTEAFF.

This chain uses TRBV11-3 with TRBJ2-2, with TRBD1 matching 7 bases. J lost 3 bases, V lost 4 bases, and 5 bases had no gene match. Germline-derived CDR1 and CDR2 are SGHNT and YENEEA. This CDR3 contains 15 residues. The CDR3 spells CASSYGTAYTGELFF. DNA for the CDR3: TGTGCCAGCAGCTACGGGACAGCGTACACCGGGGAGCTGTTTTTT.

This chain uses TRBV10-3 with TRBJ2-7; 7 bases are a match to TRBD1. V lost 11 bases to trimming and J lost 3 bases; unmatched junction nucleotides: 10. Looked up from germline, CDR1 is ENHRY and CDR2 is SYGVKD. The CDR3 is made up of 13 amino acids. The CDR3 coding sequence is TGTGCCGTCGGATTAGGACAGGTCTACGAGCAGTACTTC. This translates into CAVGLGQVYEQYF.